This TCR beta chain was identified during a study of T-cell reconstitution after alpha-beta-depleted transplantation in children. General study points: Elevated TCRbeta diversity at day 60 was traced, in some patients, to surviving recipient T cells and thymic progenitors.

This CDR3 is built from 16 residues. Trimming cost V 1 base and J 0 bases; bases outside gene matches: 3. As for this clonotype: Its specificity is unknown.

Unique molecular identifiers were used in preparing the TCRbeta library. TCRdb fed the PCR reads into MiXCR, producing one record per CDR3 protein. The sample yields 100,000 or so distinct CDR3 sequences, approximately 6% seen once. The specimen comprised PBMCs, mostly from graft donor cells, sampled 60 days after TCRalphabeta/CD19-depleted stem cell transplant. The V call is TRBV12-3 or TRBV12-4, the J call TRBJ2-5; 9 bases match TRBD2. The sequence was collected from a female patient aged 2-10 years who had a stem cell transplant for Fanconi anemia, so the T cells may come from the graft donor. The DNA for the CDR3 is TGTGCCAGCAGTTTAGTTGAGCGGGAGGACCAAGAGACCCAGTACTTC. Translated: CASSLVEREDQETQYF.